Listed below are T cell receptor beta chains from one sample, sequenced in a study of T cells after yellow fever vaccination. TCRdb re-called the 5' RACE reads through MiXCR, storing one row per CDR3 protein. Altogether 110,000 or so distinct CDR3 sequences are present, 5.5% to 8% being singletons, with the ten largest covering over 2.5%. The source material was CD4+ T cells sorted from PBMCs, sampled about 49 days after the first yellow fever vaccination. These receptors originate from a man in his late teens or twenties who received the YFV17D yellow fever vaccine. CDR3s include the opening cysteine and the closing phenylalanine or tryptophan. Each record gives: V gene, clone size, D gene, J gene, CDR3 length, CDR3 DNA, CDR3 protein. A D gene is named only where the DNA matches it firmly. Clone size is stated in some rows and not others, as once, few, many or a class when expanded.

v_gene: TRBV20-1
abundance: many
d_gene: TRBD2
j_gene: TRBJ2-1
len: 12
CDR3nt: TGCAGTGCTAGGGGGGGGATGAGTGAGCAGTTCTTC
CDR3aa: CSARGGMSEQFF

v_gene: TRBV7-9
abundance: .
d_gene: TRBD2
j_gene: TRBJ2-3
len: 15
CDR3nt: TGTGCCAGCAGCTTAGGTGATAGCGGGGTGGATACGCAGTATTTT
CDR3aa: CASSLGDSGVDTQYF

v_gene: TRBV4-3
abundance: many
d_gene: .
j_gene: TRBJ2-2
len: 16
CDR3nt: TGCGCCAGCAGCCCCGGGGCACTGGCTGGCACCGGGGAGCTGTTTTTT
CDR3aa: CASSPGALAGTGELFF

v_gene: TRBV5-1
abundance: .
d_gene: .
j_gene: TRBJ2-3
len: 14
CDR3nt: TGCGCCAGCAGCTTGGCCGGAGCTCCGGATACGCAGTATTTT
CDR3aa: CASSLAGAPDTQYF

v_gene: TRBV20-1
abundance: many
d_gene: .
j_gene: TRBJ1-5
len: 13
CDR3nt: TGCAGTGCCCATGAGGGGCCCGGAGGGCCCCAGCATTTT
CDR3aa: CSAHEGPGGPQHF

v_gene: TRBV10-2
abundance: many
d_gene: .
j_gene: TRBJ2-7
len: 15
CDR3nt: TGCGCCAGCAGTGTATTCCGGGGTAGCTCCTACGAGCAGTACTTC
CDR3aa: CASSVFRGSSYEQYF

v_gene: TRBV5-6
abundance: .
d_gene: .
j_gene: TRBJ1-2
len: 17
CDR3nt: TGTGCCAGCAGCTTGAGTCCGGGGGCCCGAGGGGCCTATGGCTACACCTTC
CDR3aa: CASSLSPGARGAYGYTF

v_gene: TRBV12-3/TRBV12-4
abundance: many
d_gene: .
j_gene: TRBJ1-2
len: 12
CDR3nt: TGTGCCAGCAGTTTATGGTTGTGGGGCTACACCTTC
CDR3aa: CASSLWLWGYTF

v_gene: TRBV7-2
abundance: many
d_gene: TRBD1
j_gene: TRBJ1-1
len: 15
CDR3nt: TGTGCCAGCAGCTGGACAGGGCTTCCGGACACTGAAGCTTTCTTT
CDR3aa: CASSWTGLPDTEAFF

v_gene: TRBV27
abundance: many
d_gene: .
j_gene: TRBJ1-1
len: 15
CDR3nt: TGTGCCAGCAGTCAATACCGGGACCGTCACACTGAAGCTTTCTTT
CDR3aa: CASSQYRDRHTEAFF

v_gene: TRBV5-1
abundance: many
d_gene: .
j_gene: TRBJ2-7
len: 14
CDR3nt: TGCGCCAGCAGCTTGGTTCAGGGTGTCAACGAGCAGTACTTC
CDR3aa: CASSLVQGVNEQYF

v_gene: TRBV5-4
abundance: few
d_gene: .
j_gene: TRBJ2-1
len: 16
CDR3nt: TGTGCCAGCAGCTTGGCGTCGAGTGTATCCTACAATGAGCAGTTCTTC
CDR3aa: CASSLASSVSYNEQFF

v_gene: TRBV5-1
abundance: many
d_gene: .
j_gene: TRBJ2-3
len: 14
CDR3nt: TGCGCCAGCAGCTGGGGACCGAGCACAGATACGCAGTATTTT
CDR3aa: CASSWGPSTDTQYF

v_gene: TRBV4-3
abundance: many
d_gene: .
j_gene: TRBJ1-1
len: 15
CDR3nt: TGCGCCAGCACTACTTCGAGGGCCATGAACACTGAAGCTTTCTTT
CDR3aa: CASTTSRAMNTEAFF

v_gene: TRBV20-1
abundance: many
d_gene: .
j_gene: TRBJ1-5
len: 15
CDR3nt: TGCAGTGCTAGAGTGGGGGCTGAGGGAAATCAGCCCCAGCATTTT
CDR3aa: CSARVGAEGNQPQHF

v_gene: TRBV6-2/TRBV6-3
abundance: many
d_gene: .
j_gene: TRBJ1-5
len: 15
CDR3nt: TGTGCCAGCACCTACAACAGCGATAGCAATCAGCCCCAGCATTTT
CDR3aa: CASTYNSDSNQPQHF

v_gene: TRBV4-3
abundance: many
d_gene: .
j_gene: TRBJ1-4
len: 16
CDR3nt: TGCGCCAGCAGCCCCTTGGTAGGGGCCGGCGCTGGAAAACTGTTTTTT
CDR3aa: CASSPLVGAGAGKLFF

v_gene: TRBV4-2
abundance: many
d_gene: TRBD1
j_gene: TRBJ2-1
len: 13
CDR3nt: TGTGCCAGCAACCGGGACAGGTACAATGAGCAGTTCTTC
CDR3aa: CASNRDRYNEQFF

v_gene: TRBV18
abundance: many
d_gene: .
j_gene: TRBJ2-1
len: 14
CDR3nt: TGTGCCAGCTCACGGACGGATCCCCTAGGGGAGCAGTTCTTC
CDR3aa: CASSRTDPLGEQFF

v_gene: TRBV5-1
abundance: .
d_gene: .
j_gene: TRBJ1-1
len: 14
CDR3nt: TGCGCCAGCAGCTTAACGGTACCGAACACTGAAGCTTTCTTT
CDR3aa: CASSLTVPNTEAFF

v_gene: TRBV4-2
abundance: many
d_gene: .
j_gene: TRBJ1-1
len: 14
CDR3nt: TGTGCCAGCAGCCTGGGGACGGGAAACACTGAAGCTTTCTTT
CDR3aa: CASSLGTGNTEAFF

v_gene: TRBV5-6
abundance: many
d_gene: TRBD1
j_gene: TRBJ1-1
len: 14
CDR3nt: TGTGCCAGCAGCTCGGGACAGGGGAACACTGAAGCTTTCTTT
CDR3aa: CASSSGQGNTEAFF

v_gene: TRBV7-2
abundance: many
d_gene: .
j_gene: TRBJ1-2
len: 14
CDR3nt: TGTGCCAGCAGCTTATCAGCCCCCCTCTATGGCTACACCTTC
CDR3aa: CASSLSAPLYGYTF

v_gene: TRBV12-3/TRBV12-4
abundance: many
d_gene: .
j_gene: TRBJ2-7
len: 14
CDR3nt: TGTGCCAGCAGTTTAAACCGCAACAACTACGAGCAGTACTTC
CDR3aa: CASSLNRNNYEQYF

v_gene: TRBV10-3
abundance: many
d_gene: TRBD2
j_gene: TRBJ2-3
len: 17
CDR3nt: TGTGCCATCAGTGAGTCGTATAGCGGGGGGGGCACAGATACGCAGTATTTT
CDR3aa: CAISESYSGGGTDTQYF

v_gene: TRBV20-1
abundance: .
d_gene: TRBD2
j_gene: TRBJ2-1
len: 17
CDR3nt: TGCAGTGCTAGAGCGGCTAGCGGGGGGGCCGGCCACAATGAGCAGTTCTTC
CDR3aa: CSARAASGGAGHNEQFF

v_gene: TRBV6-1
abundance: many
d_gene: TRBD2
j_gene: TRBJ2-3
len: 15
CDR3nt: TGTGCCAGCAGTCAGCGGGGGGGGCCTGCAGATACGCAGTATTTT
CDR3aa: CASSQRGGPADTQYF

v_gene: TRBV20-1
abundance: many
d_gene: TRBD1
j_gene: TRBJ1-5
len: 17
CDR3nt: TGCAGTGCTAGCGTCGGTCAGGGGGCCCTTGGAAGGCAGCCCCAGCATTTT
CDR3aa: CSASVGQGALGRQPQHF

v_gene: TRBV2
abundance: many
d_gene: .
j_gene: TRBJ2-3
len: 12
CDR3nt: TGTGCCAGCTCCCCCGAACTGAATACGCAGTATTTT
CDR3aa: CASSPELNTQYF

v_gene: TRBV12-3/TRBV12-4
abundance: .
d_gene: .
j_gene: TRBJ2-7
len: 12
CDR3nt: TGTGCCAGCAGTTTAGGGCGTAGGGAGCAGTACTTC
CDR3aa: CASSLGRREQYF

v_gene: TRBV4-3
abundance: many
d_gene: TRBD2
j_gene: TRBJ2-3
len: 16
CDR3nt: TGCGCCAGCAGCCCGGGACTAGCGGACCGCACAGATACGCAGTATTTT
CDR3aa: CASSPGLADRTDTQYF

v_gene: TRBV4-1
abundance: many
d_gene: .
j_gene: TRBJ1-3
len: 15
CDR3nt: TGCGCCAGCAGCCAACCCAGGGAAATCGGAAACACCATATATTTT
CDR3aa: CASSQPREIGNTIYF

v_gene: TRBV5-1
abundance: many
d_gene: .
j_gene: TRBJ2-5
len: 15
CDR3nt: TGCGCCAGCAGGCGTGTTGGGGGCACCCAAGAGACCCAGTACTTC
CDR3aa: CASRRVGGTQETQYF

v_gene: TRBV20-1
abundance: many
d_gene: TRBD2
j_gene: TRBJ2-1
len: 18
CDR3nt: TGCAGTGCGAGGGGGGGGCTAGCGGGGGGCTCCTCCCTCGATGAGCAGTTCTTC
CDR3aa: CSARGGLAGGSSLDEQFF

v_gene: TRBV19
abundance: .
d_gene: .
j_gene: TRBJ2-1
len: 18
CDR3nt: TGTGCCAGCTTGGAAGGCAGAGCACCACTTTACTCCTACAATGAGCAGTTCTTC
CDR3aa: CASLEGRAPLYSYNEQFF

v_gene: TRBV3-1
abundance: many
d_gene: .
j_gene: TRBJ2-5
len: 13
CDR3nt: TGTGCCAGCAGCCTGCGCGGGGAAGAGACCCAGTACTTC
CDR3aa: CASSLRGEETQYF

v_gene: TRBV4-1
abundance: many
d_gene: .
j_gene: TRBJ2-3
len: 13
CDR3nt: TGCGCCAGCAGCCAAGATTCCACAGATACGCAGTATTTT
CDR3aa: CASSQDSTDTQYF

v_gene: TRBV5-1
abundance: many
d_gene: TRBD2
j_gene: TRBJ2-1
len: 17
CDR3nt: TGCGCCAGCAGCACTGGACTAGCGGGGACCTCCTACAATGAGCAGTTCTTC
CDR3aa: CASSTGLAGTSYNEQFF

v_gene: TRBV20-1
abundance: .
d_gene: .
j_gene: TRBJ2-4
len: 15
CDR3nt: TGCAGTGCTAGGATGCTAAGTGGGGCCAAAAACATTCAGTACTTC
CDR3aa: CSARMLSGAKNIQYF

v_gene: TRBV9
abundance: many
d_gene: TRBD1
j_gene: TRBJ2-3
len: 16
CDR3nt: TGTGCCAGCAGCCTCCGGACAGGAACTAGCACAGATACGCAGTATTTT
CDR3aa: CASSLRTGTSTDTQYF

v_gene: TRBV7-2
abundance: many
d_gene: TRBD2
j_gene: TRBJ2-5
len: 17
CDR3nt: TGTGCCAGCAGCGCCCATCTAGCGGGGGGGCCGGGGGAGACCCAGTACTTC
CDR3aa: CASSAHLAGGPGETQYF

v_gene: TRBV5-5
abundance: many
d_gene: .
j_gene: TRBJ1-1
len: 14
CDR3nt: TGTGCCAGCAGCTTGGGGACGGTGAACACTGAAGCTTTCTTT
CDR3aa: CASSLGTVNTEAFF

v_gene: TRBV9
abundance: few
d_gene: .
j_gene: TRBJ1-6
len: 15
CDR3nt: TGTGCCAGCAGCCCGGAGTTAACAGGAACTTCACCCCTCCACTTT
CDR3aa: CASSPELTGTSPLHF

v_gene: TRBV25-1
abundance: many
d_gene: .
j_gene: TRBJ2-5
len: 13
CDR3nt: TGTGCCAGCAGTAACCCCGGTGGAGAGACCCAGTACTTC
CDR3aa: CASSNPGGETQYF

v_gene: TRBV4-3
abundance: many
d_gene: .
j_gene: TRBJ2-2
len: 15
CDR3nt: TGCGCCAGCAGCCAAGCGAGCGTTGGCACCGGGGAGCTGTTTTTT
CDR3aa: CASSQASVGTGELFF

v_gene: TRBV7-2
abundance: many
d_gene: TRBD2
j_gene: TRBJ2-3
len: 14
CDR3nt: TGTGCCAGCAGCCCCCGGACGGGGGGAGATACGCAGTATTTT
CDR3aa: CASSPRTGGDTQYF

v_gene: TRBV27
abundance: .
d_gene: TRBD1
j_gene: TRBJ1-6
len: 19
CDR3nt: TGTGCCAGCAGTTGGACAGGGAATTATCCCTTCTCCTATAATTCACCCCTCCACTTT
CDR3aa: CASSWTGNYPFSYNSPLHF

v_gene: TRBV12-3/TRBV12-4
abundance: many
d_gene: .
j_gene: TRBJ1-3
len: 14
CDR3nt: TGTGCCAGCAGTTTAGCAGGGCCTGGAAACACCATATATTTT
CDR3aa: CASSLAGPGNTIYF

v_gene: TRBV12-3/TRBV12-4
abundance: many
d_gene: TRBD1
j_gene: TRBJ2-5
len: 14
CDR3nt: TGTGCCAGCAGTTTAGAGGGGGCACAAGAGACCCAGTACTTC
CDR3aa: CASSLEGAQETQYF

v_gene: TRBV7-9
abundance: many
d_gene: TRBD1
j_gene: TRBJ1-1
len: 16
CDR3nt: TGTGCCAGCAGGGTAGGACAGGGGATAAAGAACACTGAAGCTTTCTTT
CDR3aa: CASRVGQGIKNTEAFF

v_gene: TRBV7-2
abundance: many
d_gene: .
j_gene: TRBJ1-1
len: 13
CDR3nt: TGTGCCAGCAGCTTTAGTATGAACACTGAAGCTTTCTTT
CDR3aa: CASSFSMNTEAFF

v_gene: TRBV15
abundance: .
d_gene: .
j_gene: TRBJ1-2
len: 13
CDR3nt: TGTGCCACCAGCAGAGATTCTACAGGGGGCTACACCTTC
CDR3aa: CATSRDSTGGYTF

v_gene: TRBV12-3/TRBV12-4
abundance: many
d_gene: .
j_gene: TRBJ1-2
len: 12
CDR3nt: TGTGCCAGCAGTTTCGGGGAGTATGGCTACACCTTC
CDR3aa: CASSFGEYGYTF

v_gene: TRBV6-5
abundance: many
d_gene: .
j_gene: TRBJ2-7
len: 14
CDR3nt: TGTGCCAGCAGTCGCGGGTGGAGCTCCTACGAGCAGTACTTC
CDR3aa: CASSRGWSSYEQYF

v_gene: TRBV12-3/TRBV12-4
abundance: many
d_gene: TRBD1
j_gene: TRBJ1-5
len: 13
CDR3nt: TGTGCCAGCAGTGCACAGGGGAATCAGCCCCAGCATTTT
CDR3aa: CASSAQGNQPQHF

v_gene: TRBV7-6
abundance: many
d_gene: TRBD1
j_gene: TRBJ2-7
len: 15
CDR3nt: TGTGCCAGCAGCTTAGCCGGGACAGGGGTGTACGAGCAGTACTTC
CDR3aa: CASSLAGTGVYEQYF

v_gene: TRBV4-1
abundance: many
d_gene: .
j_gene: TRBJ1-2
len: 17
CDR3nt: TGCGCCAGCAGCCAAGATGGACGGAGTGGGGGACTCTATGGCTACACCTTC
CDR3aa: CASSQDGRSGGLYGYTF

v_gene: TRBV5-5
abundance: many
d_gene: .
j_gene: TRBJ2-2
len: 12
CDR3nt: TGTGCCAGCCGTATGTTGGGCGGGGAGCTGTTTTTT
CDR3aa: CASRMLGGELFF

v_gene: TRBV20-1
abundance: many
d_gene: .
j_gene: TRBJ2-5
len: 12
CDR3nt: TGCAGTGGACGTCTCCTCCAAGAGACCCAGTACTTC
CDR3aa: CSGRLLQETQYF

v_gene: TRBV19
abundance: many
d_gene: .
j_gene: TRBJ2-3
len: 13
CDR3nt: TGTGCCAGTAGCGCCGACTACACAGATACGCAGTATTTT
CDR3aa: CASSADYTDTQYF